Listed here are 3 T cell receptor beta chains from one sample, sequenced in a study of Graves' ophthalmopathy and Graves' hyperthyroidism. CDR3 regions of TCR beta were amplified from RNA transcripts. Scientists carried out first-round RT-PCR using HTBI primers and then a second-round multiplex PCR. TCRdb reprocessed the multiplex PCR reads with MiXCR, giving one entry per CDR3 protein. Among over 650,000 distinct CDR3 sequences listed, roughly 41% were seen once. Sequencing was done on a sample of peripheral blood. These receptors came from an adult man with Graves' ophthalmopathy.

This sequence joins TRBV7-8 and TRBJ1-2, with a weak D call TRBD1 (6 bases). There are 15 residues in the CDR3. V dropped 1 base and J dropped 8 bases, with 17 bases sitting between them. The germline V gene has CDR1 SGHVS and CDR2 FQNEAQ. Here the CDR3 reads CASSLEAGALWGYTF. Here the CDR3 DNA reads TGTGCCAGCAGCTTAGAGGCAGGGGCGTTATGGGGCTACACCTTC. The full variable domain, completed using reference TRBV7-8 and TRBJ1-2, is GAGVSQSPRYKVAKRGQDVALRCDPISGHVSLFWYQQALGQGPEFLTYFQNEAQLDKSGLPSDRFFAERPEGSVSTLKIQRTQQEDSAVYLCASSLEAGALWGYTFGSGTRLTVV.

The V gene is TRBV19, the J gene TRBJ2-7; possibly TRBD1 for D (5 bases). Trimming pared 9 bases from V and 0 bases from J, leaving 18 bases between. This CDR3 is 15 amino acids long. From germline, CDR1 is LNHDA and CDR2 SQIVND (reference sequence). DNA of the CDR3: TGTGCCAGCAGCTCTGGACAAAACGGCTCCTACGAGCAGTACTTC. It encodes CASSSGQNGSYEQYF.

This clonotype was seen repeatedly, ten times or more. This chain joins TRBV24-1 and TRBJ1-4; 7 bases fit TRBD1. The trim removed 4 bases at V and 7 bases at J, leaving 11 bases unmatched. The CDR3 is 16 residues long. Germline V CDR1 and CDR2: KGHDR, SFDVKD. In DNA form, the CDR3 reads TGTGCCACCAGTGAATATACAGGGGTCGAAGGTGAAAAACTGTTTTTT. This encodes CATSEYTGVEGEKLFF.